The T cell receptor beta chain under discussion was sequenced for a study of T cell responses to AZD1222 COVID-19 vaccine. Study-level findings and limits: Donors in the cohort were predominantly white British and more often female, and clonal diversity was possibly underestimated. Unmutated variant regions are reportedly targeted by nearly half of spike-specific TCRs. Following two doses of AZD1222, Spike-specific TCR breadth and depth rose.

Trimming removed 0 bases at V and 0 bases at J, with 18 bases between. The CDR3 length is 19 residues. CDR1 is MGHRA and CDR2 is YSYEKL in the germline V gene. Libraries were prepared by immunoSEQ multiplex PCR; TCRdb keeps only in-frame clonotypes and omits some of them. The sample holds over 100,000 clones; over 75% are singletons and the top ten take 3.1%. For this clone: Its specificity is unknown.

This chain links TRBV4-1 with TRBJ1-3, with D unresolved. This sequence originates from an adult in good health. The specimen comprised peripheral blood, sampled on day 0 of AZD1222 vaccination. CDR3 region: CASSQDPLRVSRSGNTIYF. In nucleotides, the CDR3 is TGCGCCAGCAGCCAAGATCCCCTTAGGGTCAGCCGCTCTGGAAACACCATATATTTT.